Sequencing of this T cell receptor (delta chain) was carried out in a study of gamma-delta chains in newborns, infants, children. Study summary: Microbial exposure reportedly drives polyclonal innate γδ T cell expansion after birth.

J was trimmed by 6 bases and V by 4 bases; bases with no gene match: 13. Germline CDR1 is TSWWSYY and CDR2 is QGS. The CDR3 is made up of 18 amino acids. TCRdb re-analyzed the reads via CATT. The sample yields over 4,500 delta-chain clones, around 3.9% seen once. As to this clone: The TCRdb record carries a much larger clone's protein, which differs from this DNA's translation at residue 5; a read error is the likely cause, and the protein listed here is the DNA translation.

V is TRDV1 and J is TRDJ2; TRDD3 aligns across 11 bases. The specimen was blood. The TCR was taken from a child who was a newborn, infant or young child, either healthy, febrile or measles-vaccinated (not recorded which). In DNA form, the CDR3 reads TGTGCTCTTGGGGGAGCATTCCTACTGGGGGATAGGGCAGCACAACTCTTCTTT. Its protein is CALGGAFLLGDRAAQLFF.